What follows are 5 T cell receptor beta chains derived from one specimen sequenced in a study of shared T cell receptors in the human thymus. Using immunoSEQ multiplex PCR, the repertoire was profiled, and TCRdb retains in-frame clones only, with some absent. The data show under 850,000 clones, around nine tenths seen once. This same sample was also part of a study on human thymus T cells.

The sample was thymocytes. The source of these receptors is a boy less than two years old with a congenital heart defect.

The genes are TRBV12-5 and TRBJ2-3; 8 bases are a match to TRBD2. Losses at the gene ends were 2 bases for V and 0 bases for J; bases not matched to a gene: 7. This CDR3 comprises 17 residues. Germline V gene data show CDR1 as LGHNT and CDR2 as FRNRAP. Written as DNA, the CDR3 is TGTGCTAGTGGTTTGAAGCGACTAGCGACGAGCACAGATACGCAGTATTTT. It specifies CASGLKRLATSTDTQYF.

Remarks on this clone: A junction boundary mismatches the germline segment, possibly from a read error. The V call is TRBV30, the J call TRBJ1-3; a possible D gene is TRBD1 (5 bases). Looked up from germline, CDR1 is GTSNPN and CDR2 is SVGIG (reference sequence). The CDR3 covers 16 residues. The CDR3 DNA follows: TGTGTCTGGAGGGGCCCGTGGGGCAACTCTGGAAACACCATATATTTT. Translated, it gives CVWRGPWGNSGNTIYF. The complete variable domain, with remaining parts taken from reference TRBV30 and TRBJ1-3, reads SQTIHQWPATLVQPVGSPLSLECTVEGTSNPNLYWYRQAAGRGLQLLFYSVGIGQISSEVPQNLSASRPQDRQFILSSKKLLLSDSGFYLCVWRGPWGNSGNTIYFGEGSWLTVV.

The chain combines TRBV12-5 with TRBJ2-5, with D possibly matching TRBD1 (6 bases). Germline lookup yields CDR1 LGHNT and CDR2 FRNRAP. Trimming removed 6 bases at V and 2 bases at J, with 10 bases between. This CDR3 is 13 amino acids long. The CDR3 is CASGRGQQETQYF. The DNA of the CDR3 is TGTGCTAGTGGCCGAGGACAGCAAGAGACCCAGTACTTC.

The genes are TRBV6-5 and TRBJ2-7, with no clear D. In germline, CDR1 is MNHEY, CDR2 SVGAGI. The V end lost 0 bases, the J end lost 3 bases, and 12 bases lay between the germline ends. The CDR3 is 15 residues long. CDR3 region: CASSYSLPPFYEQYF. CDR3 sequence (DNA): TGTGCCAGCAGTTACTCACTCCCCCCCTTCTACGAGCAGTACTTC.

This clone turned up a few times. A read error may produce the germline difference seen at one junction end. The chain links TRBV12-5 to TRBJ1-3; D is perhaps TRBD1 (5 bases). CDR1 LGHNT and CDR2 FRNRAP come from the germline V gene. This CDR3 comprises 12 residues. The CDR3 loop is CASGSTTQGENF. As DNA, the CDR3 is TGTGCTAGTGGGTCAACAACTCAGGGTGAGAATTTT.